A selection of T cell receptor beta chains follows, all from one sample in a study of T cells after yellow fever vaccination. A single record per CDR3 protein comes from TCRdb applying MiXCR to the 5' RACE reads. The sample lists 300,000 to 400,000 distinct CDR3 sequences, about 8.7% occurring once. The source was PBMCs, collected on the day of the first yellow fever vaccination. These receptor sequences come from a man aged 18 to 35 who received the YFV17D yellow fever vaccine. Each CDR3 is given with its conserved first and last residue. The order of the fields is D gene, V gene, clone size, J gene, CDR3 protein, CDR3 DNA. A D gene is named only where the DNA matches it firmly. Not every row has a clone size; where given, it reads once, few, many or a size class.

-	TRBV29-1	-	TRBJ2-3	CSSALGSASTDTQYF	TGCAGCTCCGCCCTGGGTTCGGCAAGCACAGATACGCAGTATTTT
-	TRBV9	few	TRBJ1-1	CASSVDNTEAFF	TGTGCCAGCAGCGTAGATAACACTGAAGCTTTCTTT
TRBD2	TRBV6-1	few	TRBJ2-5	CASSEQGLAGHETQYF	TGTGCCAGCAGTGAACAGGGGTTAGCGGGGCACGAGACCCAGTACTTC
TRBD1	TRBV27	-	TRBJ2-3	CASKKGQHSTDTQYF	TGTGCCAGCAAAAAGGGACAGCATAGCACAGATACGCAGTATTTT
TRBD1	TRBV15	few	TRBJ1-1	CATSSYSGTGNTEAFF	TGTGCCACCAGCAGTTACTCCGGGACAGGGAACACTGAAGCTTTCTTT
-	TRBV3-1	-	TRBJ1-1	CASSQDSGGAFF	TGTGCCAGCAGCCAAGATTCCGGAGGGGCTTTCTTT
-	TRBV19	few	TRBJ1-5	CASSISTDSNQPQHF	TGTGCCAGTAGTATTAGTACGGATAGCAATCAGCCCCAGCATTTT
-	TRBV12-3/TRBV12-4	few	TRBJ2-2	CASSSRADFTGELFF	TGTGCCAGCAGTTCCCGGGCGGATTTCACCGGGGAGCTGTTTTTT
-	TRBV4-3	few	TRBJ1-2	CASSQDLSGGFNYGYTF	TGCGCCAGCAGCCAAGATTTATCGGGGGGATTCAACTATGGCTACACCTTC
-	TRBV7-8	few	TRBJ2-5	CASSLGKLGLETQYF	TGTGCCAGCAGCTTAGGAAAACTAGGGCTGGAGACCCAGTACTTC
-	TRBV28	few	TRBJ1-1	CASSLGGTWGTEAFF	TGTGCCAGCAGTTTAGGAGGGACCTGGGGCACTGAAGCTTTCTTT
TRBD2	TRBV27	many	TRBJ2-3	CASSFRLATDTQYF	TGTGCCAGCAGTTTCCGACTAGCTACAGATACGCAGTATTTT
-	TRBV12-3/TRBV12-4	-	TRBJ2-5	CASSLLGRYQETQYF	TGTGCCAGCAGTTTATTAGGACGGTACCAAGAGACCCAGTACTTC
TRBD1	TRBV18	few	TRBJ1-4	CASSPQGAPREKLFF	TGTGCCAGCTCACCACAGGGGGCGCCCCGGGAAAAACTGTTTTTT
-	TRBV7-2	many	TRBJ2-7	CASSPGPYEQYF	TGTGCCAGCAGCCCGGGACCGTACGAGCAGTACTTC
-	TRBV6-2/TRBV6-3	few	TRBJ1-1	CASSLYYRVSTEAFF	TGTGCCAGCAGTCTTTATTACAGGGTGAGCACTGAAGCTTTCTTT
TRBD2	TRBV5-6	-	TRBJ2-5	CASSLGLAGGGNQYF	TGTGCCAGCAGCTTGGGACTAGCGGGGGGAGGGAACCAGTACTTC
-	TRBV5-1	-	TRBJ2-5	CASSFQGLQETQYF	TGCGCCAGCAGCTTTCAGGGGCTTCAAGAGACCCAGTACTTC
TRBD1	TRBV13	few	TRBJ2-1	CASSGDRVTYNEQFF	TGTGCCAGCAGCGGGGACAGGGTGACATACAATGAGCAGTTCTTC
TRBD2	TRBV7-2	-	TRBJ2-1	CASSLSAGGNEQFF	TGTGCCAGCAGCTTATCAGCGGGAGGAAATGAGCAGTTCTTC
-	TRBV24-1	-	TRBJ1-2	CATSDSAKPYGYTF	TGTGCCACCAGTGACTCCGCGAAGCCTTATGGCTACACCTTC
-	TRBV12-3/TRBV12-4	many	TRBJ2-5	CASRTVGAFRTQYF	TGTGCCAGCAGAACGGTCGGCGCCTTCAGGACCCAGTACTTC
-	TRBV6-1	few	TRBJ2-4	CASSLFVPGDKNIQYF	TGTGCCAGCAGCCTTTTTGTCCCAGGGGACAAAAACATTCAGTACTTC
TRBD1	TRBV24-1	few	TRBJ2-5	CATSDPGQGEETQYF	TGTGCCACCAGTGACCCGGGACAGGGGGAAGAGACCCAGTACTTC
-	TRBV7-2	many	TRBJ2-1	CASSLMGGDNEQFF	TGTGCCAGCAGCTTAATGGGTGGGGACAATGAGCAGTTCTTC
-	TRBV12-3/TRBV12-4	many	TRBJ2-5	CASSDMETQYF	TGTGCCAGCAGCGATATGGAGACCCAGTACTTC
TRBD2	TRBV5-1	-	TRBJ2-5	CASSLAGQETQHF	TGCGCCAGCAGCTTAGCGGGGCAAGAGACCCAGCACTTC
TRBD1	TRBV20-1	few	TRBJ2-7	CSARDKSQGAPEQYF	TGCAGTGCTAGAGATAAAAGTCAGGGGGCGCCCGAGCAGTACTTC
-	TRBV11-1	many	TRBJ2-3	CASSLVPSSWYSTDTQYF	TGTGCCAGCAGCTTAGTGCCGAGTAGCTGGTATAGCACAGATACGCAGTATTTT
-	TRBV28	few	TRBJ2-6	CASSPGEWGGANVLTF	TGTGCCAGCAGTCCTGGGGAGTGGGGTGGGGCCAACGTCCTGACTTTC
-	TRBV5-1	few	TRBJ2-5	CASSLDLGPGETQYF	TGCGCCAGCAGCTTGGACCTAGGCCCCGGGGAGACCCAGTACTTC
-	TRBV28	few	TRBJ1-4	CASSDRIATNEKLFF	TGTGCCAGCAGCGATCGAATTGCAACTAATGAAAAACTGTTTTTT
-	TRBV28	-	TRBJ2-5	CASSLGESAQYF	TGTGCCAGCAGTTTAGGGGAGTCGGCCCAGTACTTC
-	TRBV28	-	TRBJ1-3	CASSPPGGYGNTIYF	TGTGCCAGCAGCCCCCCTGGGGGATATGGAAACACCATATATTTT
-	TRBV4-3	many	TRBJ2-7	CASSQDKRAALPYEQYF	TGCGCCAGCAGCCAAGATAAAAGGGCAGCTCTTCCCTACGAGCAGTACTTC
TRBD2	TRBV6-5	few	TRBJ2-3	CASSYDGRAREDTQYF	TGTGCCAGCAGTTACGATGGGAGGGCCCGGGAAGATACGCAGTATTTT
-	TRBV7-3	few	TRBJ1-6	CASSLGWGGSPLHF	TGTGCCAGCAGCTTAGGGTGGGGGGGCTCACCCCTCCACTTT
-	TRBV6-1	-	TRBJ2-1	CASSQRGLANNEQFF	TGTGCCAGCAGCCAGAGGGGGCTAGCGAACAATGAGCAGTTCTTC
-	TRBV7-2	many	TRBJ2-7	CASSSQLGGYEQYF	TGTGCCAGCAGCTCGCAACTAGGCGGGTACGAGCAGTACTTC
-	TRBV6-1	few	TRBJ2-3	CASSEQGGRSTDTQYF	TGTGCCAGCAGTGAACAGGGGGGCAGAAGCACAGATACGCAGTATTTT
-	TRBV11-2	-	TRBJ1-2	CASSLLEKGYTF	TGTGCCAGCAGCTTATTAGAGAAAGGCTACACCTTC
-	TRBV14	-	TRBJ2-3	CASSFGGPRGVYF	TGTGCCAGCAGCTTCGGGGGCCCAAGGGGGGTGTATTTT
-	TRBV5-1	-	TRBJ2-1	CASSLDVGRGMNEQFF	TGCGCCAGCAGCTTGGATGTGGGGAGGGGGATGAATGAGCAGTTCTTC
-	TRBV7-9	-	TRBJ2-7	CASSFEFSAYEQYF	TGTGCCAGCAGCTTTGAGTTTTCTGCCTACGAGCAGTACTTC
TRBD2	TRBV20-1	few	TRBJ2-7	CSAKSGGVYEQYF	TGCAGTGCAAAGTCCGGGGGGGTTTACGAGCAGTACTTC
-	TRBV6-6	-	TRBJ1-2	CAFKRGEDGCTF	TGTGCCTTCAAGCGGGGGGAGGATGGCTGCACCTTC
-	TRBV6-5	-	TRBJ2-1	CASSYKEGGYNEQFF	TGTGCCAGCAGTTATAAAGAGGGGGGGTACAATGAGCAGTTCTTC
-	TRBV29-1	-	TRBJ2-1	CSVESYNEQFF	TGCAGCGTTGAATCCTACAATGAGCAGTTCTTC
-	TRBV19	many	TRBJ1-5	CASSIYSDFNQPQHF	TGTGCCAGTAGCATATATAGTGATTTTAACCAGCCCCAGCATTTT
-	TRBV6-5	-	TRBJ1-1	CASSYRTVNTEAFF	TGTGCCAGCAGTTACCGTACAGTAAACACTGAAGCTTTCTTT
TRBD2	TRBV7-2	few	TRBJ2-3	CASSSLSSGAFTDTQYF	TGTGCCAGCAGCTCACTCTCTAGCGGGGCGTTCACAGATACGCAGTATTTT
-	TRBV5-1	-	TRBJ1-2	CATRDVDYGYTF	TGCGCCACTAGGGACGTCGACTATGGCTACACCTTC
TRBD1	TRBV5-1	-	TRBJ1-2	CASSTQGVDYGYTF	TGCGCCAGCAGCACTCAGGGGGTAGACTATGGCTACACCTTC
-	TRBV18	-	TRBJ1-2	CANSPDGTYGYTF	TGTGCCAACTCACCAGACGGAACCTATGGCTACACCTTC
-	TRBV7-2	few	TRBJ1-2	CASSLAEGLSYGYTF	TGTGCCAGCAGCTTAGCCGAGGGACTGAGCTATGGCTACACCTTC
TRBD2	TRBV10-3	many	TRBJ2-2	CAISGSGGRGELFF	TGTGCCATCAGTGGTAGCGGGGGAAGAGGGGAGCTGTTTTTT
-	TRBV12-3/TRBV12-4	few	TRBJ2-1	CASSFVSYSEQFF	TGTGCCAGCAGTTTTGTTAGTTATAGTGAGCAGTTCTTC